A selection of T cell receptor beta chains follows, all from one sample in a study of control samples from healthy donors and cancer patients. Clones were sequenced by immunoSEQ multiplex PCR, and TCRdb holds only the in-frame ones, with some missing. The sample yields 130,000 to 150,000 clones, more than 85% seen once. Sequenced input: blood. These TCRs come from a man aged 25-40 years in good health. CDR3s include the opening cysteine and the closing phenylalanine or tryptophan. A D gene is named only where the DNA matches it firmly. Rows may omit the clone size; those that give it use once, few, many or a size class.

v_gene	d_gene	j_gene	abundance	CDR3aa	CDR3nt
TRBV3-1/TRBV3-2	TRBD2	TRBJ2-3	once	CASRLSRSGGFSTDTQYF	TGTGCCAGCAGGTTGTCTCGTAGCGGGGGGTTTAGCACAGATACGCAGTATTTT
TRBV11-2	-	TRBJ1-3	-	CASSFAFSGNTIYF	TGTGCCAGCAGCTTCGCGTTCTCTGGAAACACCATATATTTT
TRBV21-1	-	TRBJ1-3	-	CASNRPGVFGNTIYF	TGTGCCAGCAACAGACCTGGGGTCTTCGGAAACACCATATATTTT
TRBV6-5	-	TRBJ2-7	-	CASSLSGTEQYF	TGTGCCAGCAGCCTCTCTGGGACAGAGCAGTACTTC
TRBV3-1/TRBV3-2	TRBD1	TRBJ1-2	-	CASSLPGQGAGNYGYTF	TGTGCCAGCAGCTTACCGGGACAGGGGGCTGGTAACTATGGCTACACCTTC
TRBV28	-	TRBJ1-3	-	CASSLNVLSGNTIYF	TGTGCCAGCAGTTTGAATGTCCTCTCTGGAAACACCATATATTTT
TRBV19	-	TRBJ1-1	-	CASSINAAGVTEAFF	TGTGCCAGTAGTATAAACGCGGCAGGGGTCACTGAAGCTTTCTTT
TRBV3-1/TRBV3-2	-	TRBJ2-2	-	CASSPQGGLNTGELFF	TGTGCCAGCAGCCCTCAGGGAGGACTGAACACCGGGGAGCTGTTTTTT
TRBV5-4	-	TRBJ2-3	-	CASSLAGSGTDTQYF	TGTGCCAGCAGCTTGGCAGGGTCTGGGACAGATACGCAGTATTTT
TRBV10-3	TRBD2	TRBJ2-7	-	CAISEGIAGYEQYF	TGTGCCATCAGTGAGGGGATAGCGGGGTACGAGCAGTACTTC
TRBV9	-	TRBJ2-2	-	CASSVSPWDQNTGELFF	TGTGCCAGCAGCGTCTCCCCTTGGGACCAGAACACCGGGGAGCTGTTTTTT
TRBV5-5	TRBD1	TRBJ1-2	-	CASSWETGEDYGYTF	TGTGCCAGCAGCTGGGAGACAGGGGAGGACTATGGCTACACCTTC
TRBV30	-	TRBJ2-1	-	CAWRGPYGSNEQFF	TGTGCCTGGAGGGGGCCGTACGGTAGCAATGAGCAGTTCTTC